The rows below give T cell receptor beta chains drawn from one sample of a study of shared clonotypes between healthy human individuals. Data came from immunoSEQ multiplex PCR; TCRdb stores just in-frame clones and leaves some out. Of a few hundred thousand clones in the sample, 95% to 96% were seen once. Specimen: naive CD8+ T cells sorted from blood. The receptors originated from a woman aged 25 to 39 in good health. CDR3s include the opening cysteine and the closing phenylalanine or tryptophan. The order of the fields is CDR3 length, clone size, J gene, V gene, D gene, CDR3 protein, CDR3 DNA. A D gene is named only where the DNA matches it firmly. Only some rows state a clone size, as once, few, many or a class for expanded clones.

13 once TRBJ1-2 TRBV28 NA CASTEIWGYGYTF TGTGCCAGCACCGAGATCTGGGGATATGGCTACACCTTC
15 NA TRBJ2-1 TRBV13 NA CASSLPGETYNEQFF TGTGCCAGCAGCTTACCGGGGGAGACCTACAATGAGCAGTTCTTC
17 NA TRBJ2-1 TRBV5-6 TRBD2 CASSLGDYPSSYNEQFF TGTGCCAGCAGCTTGGGGGACTACCCGAGCTCCTACAATGAGCAGTTCTTC
13 NA TRBJ2-5 TRBV30 NA CAWSVLRVETQYF TGTGCCTGGAGTGTTCTAAGGGTGGAGACCCAGTACTTC
17 NA TRBJ2-7 TRBV2 TRBD2 CASSEGGREVLSYEQYF TGTGCCAGCAGTGAAGGGGGGCGGGAGGTCCTTTCCTACGAGCAGTACTTC
14 once TRBJ2-3 TRBV30 NA CAWSDGSSTDTQYF TGTGCCTGGAGTGACGGATCTAGCACAGATACGCAGTATTTT
11 once TRBJ2-5 TRBV27 NA CASRLGETQYF TGTGCCAGCCGGCTGGGAGAGACCCAGTACTTC
13 once TRBJ1-2 TRBV27 NA CASSHTGEDGYTF TGTGCCAGCAGCCATACGGGGGAGGATGGCTACACCTTC
14 NA TRBJ2-1 TRBV27 TRBD2 CATGLAGTSNEQFF TGTGCCACCGGACTAGCGGGAACCAGCAATGAGCAGTTCTTC
16 NA TRBJ2-7 TRBV7-6 NA CASSSILAGETYEQYF TGTGCCAGCAGCTCCATCCTGGCAGGGGAAACTTACGAGCAGTACTTC
16 NA TRBJ1-6 TRBV27 NA CASSLSGGEGSSPLHF TGTGCCAGCAGTTTATCGGGGGGCGAAGGTAGTTCACCCCTCCACTTT
16 NA TRBJ1-3 TRBV6-7 NA CASSYSSDAPGNTIYF TGTGCCAGCAGTTACAGTAGTGACGCGCCTGGAAACACCATATATTTT
17 NA TRBJ2-4 TRBV11-2 TRBD1 CASSLRTGIGAKNIQYF TGTGCCAGCAGCTTAAGGACAGGGATTGGAGCCAAAAACATTCAGTACTTC